The TCR beta chain described here comes from a study of T cell responses to AZD1222 COVID-19 vaccine. Profiled with immunoSEQ multiplex PCR; TCRdb holds only in-frame clones, not every one. The table records about 99,000 clones, approximately 93% of them present only once. Regarding the study as a whole: At baseline, seropositivity was found in only 5 to 7 AZD1222 recipients. Vaccine-associated CD4 TCRs spanned spike, dominant at 160-218 and 743-854.

The CDR3 is 12 residues long. The V end was cut by 3 bases, the J end by 4 bases, with 6 bases between. A word on this clone: Its specificity is not known.

Sequencing used peripheral blood, obtained on day 0 of AZD1222 vaccination. The V call is TRBV12-3 or TRBV12-4, the J call TRBJ1-2; D gene uncertain. The source of this sequence is an adult in good health. The CDR3: CASSFPGYGYTF. CDR3 coding DNA: TGTGCCAGCAGTTTTCCCGGCTATGGCTACACCTTC.